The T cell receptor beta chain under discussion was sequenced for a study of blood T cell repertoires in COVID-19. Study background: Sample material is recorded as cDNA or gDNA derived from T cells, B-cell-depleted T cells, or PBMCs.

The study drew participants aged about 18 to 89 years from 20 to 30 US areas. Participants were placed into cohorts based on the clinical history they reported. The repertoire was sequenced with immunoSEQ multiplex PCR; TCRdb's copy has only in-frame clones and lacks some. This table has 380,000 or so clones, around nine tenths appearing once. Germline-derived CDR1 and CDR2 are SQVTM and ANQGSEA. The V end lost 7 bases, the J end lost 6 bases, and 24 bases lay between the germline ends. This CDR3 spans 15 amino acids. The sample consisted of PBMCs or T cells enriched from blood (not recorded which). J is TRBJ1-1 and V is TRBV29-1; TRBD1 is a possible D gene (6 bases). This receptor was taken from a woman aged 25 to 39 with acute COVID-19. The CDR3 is CSAPPWEGVPSEAFF. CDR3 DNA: TGCAGCGCACCTCCATGGGAGGGGGTTCCCTCTGAAGCTTTCTTT.